This T cell receptor beta chain was retrieved from a study of T-cell memory formation after mild COVID-19 (dated by TCRdb to the early 2020s). For context, the study as a whole: Most TCR sequence clusters were specific to one of the two donors. The cohort comprised two young, previously healthy adult volunteers, one female and one male. T-cell clones expanding and contracting after mild COVID-19 in a couple of donors were tracked by longitudinal TCRalpha and TCRbeta repertoire sequencing. Study-level results and caveats: SARS-CoV-2 specificity of the second-wave clones peaking on day 37 was not confirmed. Clones that contracted from day 15 to 85 showed balanced CD4/CD8 phenotypes, whereas a second wave of clones that expanded from day 15 to 37 leaned towards CD4+. Only two mild cases were covered by the study, and larger cohorts that include severe cases with pre-infection samples were considered necessary. Some responding clones were detected in pre-infection memory, suggesting pre-existing cross-reactive memory T cells joined the SARS-CoV-2 response. Contracting CD4+ clones turned up mainly in the CM and EM memory subsets, whereas EMRA was where CD8+ clones were enriched.

V is trimmed back by 5 bases and J by 3 bases, and the junction contains 12 bases that no gene match accounts for. The CDR3, cysteine through phenylalanine, is 17 amino acids long. Only CDR3 DNA is held: 51 bases, read in frame from base 1. CDR1 SGHDT and CDR2 YYEEEE are derived from the germline V gene. This clonotype showed up just a few times. The antigen it binds to is not known. No base qualities exist here, and no much larger clone lies one base off it. Ficoll-Paque density gradient centrifugation was the method used to isolate PBMCs. Sequencer: Illumina NovaSeq 6000. Using 5'RACE with constant-segment primers, TCRalpha and TCRbeta cDNA libraries were constructed, with sample barcodes and unique molecular identifiers added in the process. Trizol reagent was used to extract RNA from every sample. The libraries were amplified in two PCR steps, and the second step added a second sample barcode and Illumina TruSeq adapters. Sequencing of libraries was performed on an Illumina NovaSeq with 2 x 150 bp paired-end reads. As for how the authors treated the data: With migec v1.2.7, reads were demultiplexed and then collapsed into UMI-guided consensus sequences. With mixcr v2.1.11, UMI consensuses were aligned to TRA and TRB V and J templates and assembled into clonotypes. Clonotypes were classified as expanded or contracted when called significant by both edgeR and NoisET, with noise models trained on biological replicates. edgeR calls used a false discovery rate-adjusted p below 0.01 and a log2 fold-change threshold of 1. As an exploratory analysis of dynamics, PCA with hierarchical clustering was applied to max-normalized trajectories of the 1000 most abundant clonotypes. Separately sequenced CD4+ and CD8+ repertoires were used to assign the CD4 or CD8 phenotype of responding clones. TCRdb reprocessed the public reads (quality trimming at Q25 with fastp, clone calling with MiXCR) and kept in-frame beta chains. Each CDR3 protein appears once, grouped with its most common genes and DNA. The V and J calls shown here were made by TCRdb, not taken from the authors' results. This sample holds 170,000 or so distinct CDR3 sequences; 20% to 25% were observed only once. About 23% of the sample is held by the ten biggest clonotypes.

The sequence derives from an adult woman who had mild COVID-19 (a few samples of this study predate the infection). The sample titles of this study are shuffled in the database, so cell type and time point are left out; the donor was told from shared clones. Rearrangement joined TRBV5-6 to TRBJ2-1; 9 central bases correspond to TRBD1. Sequencing was done on a sample of PBMCs or a T cell subset sorted from them (not recorded which). The sequence in DNA is TGTGCCAGCAGTGATTCATCGGGACAGGGATTCTACAATGAGCAGTTCTTC. This codes for CASSDSSGQGFYNEQFF.